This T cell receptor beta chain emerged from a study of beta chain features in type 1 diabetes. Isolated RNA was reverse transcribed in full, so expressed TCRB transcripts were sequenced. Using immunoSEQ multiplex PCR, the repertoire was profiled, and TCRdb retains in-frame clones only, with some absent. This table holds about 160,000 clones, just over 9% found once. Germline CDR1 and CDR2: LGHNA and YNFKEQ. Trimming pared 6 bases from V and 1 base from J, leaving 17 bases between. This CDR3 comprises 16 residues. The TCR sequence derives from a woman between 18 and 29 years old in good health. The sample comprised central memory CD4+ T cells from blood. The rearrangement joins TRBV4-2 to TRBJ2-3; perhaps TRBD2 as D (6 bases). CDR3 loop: CASSPGGGGGTDTQYF. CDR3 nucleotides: TGTGCCAGCAGTCCCGGGGGAGGAGGAGGCACAGATACGCAGTATTTT.